This TCR beta chain was sequenced during a study of cytomegalovirus exposure and HLA in healthy donors. The length of the CDR3 is 18 residues. Trimming cost V 1 base and J 4 bases; bases outside gene matches: 13. Looked up from germline, CDR1 is LGHNA and CDR2 is YNFKEQ. PCR was performed using 60 Vbeta and 13 Jbeta primers. Measured with immunoSEQ multiplex PCR; TCRdb has only the in-frame clones, and not every one. The table has around 200,000 clones, 80% to 85% seen once. Sequencing input: PBMCs. The source of this sequence is a man in his fifties or sixties in good health and CMV-seronegative. The rearrangement uses TRBV4-2 and TRBJ2-5, with 9 bases aligning to TRBD2. The CDR3 here is CASSQVGVGGGGSETQYF. The CDR3 nucleotides are TGTGCCAGCAGCCAAGTAGGAGTCGGCGGGGGGGGTTCAGAGACCCAGTACTTC.